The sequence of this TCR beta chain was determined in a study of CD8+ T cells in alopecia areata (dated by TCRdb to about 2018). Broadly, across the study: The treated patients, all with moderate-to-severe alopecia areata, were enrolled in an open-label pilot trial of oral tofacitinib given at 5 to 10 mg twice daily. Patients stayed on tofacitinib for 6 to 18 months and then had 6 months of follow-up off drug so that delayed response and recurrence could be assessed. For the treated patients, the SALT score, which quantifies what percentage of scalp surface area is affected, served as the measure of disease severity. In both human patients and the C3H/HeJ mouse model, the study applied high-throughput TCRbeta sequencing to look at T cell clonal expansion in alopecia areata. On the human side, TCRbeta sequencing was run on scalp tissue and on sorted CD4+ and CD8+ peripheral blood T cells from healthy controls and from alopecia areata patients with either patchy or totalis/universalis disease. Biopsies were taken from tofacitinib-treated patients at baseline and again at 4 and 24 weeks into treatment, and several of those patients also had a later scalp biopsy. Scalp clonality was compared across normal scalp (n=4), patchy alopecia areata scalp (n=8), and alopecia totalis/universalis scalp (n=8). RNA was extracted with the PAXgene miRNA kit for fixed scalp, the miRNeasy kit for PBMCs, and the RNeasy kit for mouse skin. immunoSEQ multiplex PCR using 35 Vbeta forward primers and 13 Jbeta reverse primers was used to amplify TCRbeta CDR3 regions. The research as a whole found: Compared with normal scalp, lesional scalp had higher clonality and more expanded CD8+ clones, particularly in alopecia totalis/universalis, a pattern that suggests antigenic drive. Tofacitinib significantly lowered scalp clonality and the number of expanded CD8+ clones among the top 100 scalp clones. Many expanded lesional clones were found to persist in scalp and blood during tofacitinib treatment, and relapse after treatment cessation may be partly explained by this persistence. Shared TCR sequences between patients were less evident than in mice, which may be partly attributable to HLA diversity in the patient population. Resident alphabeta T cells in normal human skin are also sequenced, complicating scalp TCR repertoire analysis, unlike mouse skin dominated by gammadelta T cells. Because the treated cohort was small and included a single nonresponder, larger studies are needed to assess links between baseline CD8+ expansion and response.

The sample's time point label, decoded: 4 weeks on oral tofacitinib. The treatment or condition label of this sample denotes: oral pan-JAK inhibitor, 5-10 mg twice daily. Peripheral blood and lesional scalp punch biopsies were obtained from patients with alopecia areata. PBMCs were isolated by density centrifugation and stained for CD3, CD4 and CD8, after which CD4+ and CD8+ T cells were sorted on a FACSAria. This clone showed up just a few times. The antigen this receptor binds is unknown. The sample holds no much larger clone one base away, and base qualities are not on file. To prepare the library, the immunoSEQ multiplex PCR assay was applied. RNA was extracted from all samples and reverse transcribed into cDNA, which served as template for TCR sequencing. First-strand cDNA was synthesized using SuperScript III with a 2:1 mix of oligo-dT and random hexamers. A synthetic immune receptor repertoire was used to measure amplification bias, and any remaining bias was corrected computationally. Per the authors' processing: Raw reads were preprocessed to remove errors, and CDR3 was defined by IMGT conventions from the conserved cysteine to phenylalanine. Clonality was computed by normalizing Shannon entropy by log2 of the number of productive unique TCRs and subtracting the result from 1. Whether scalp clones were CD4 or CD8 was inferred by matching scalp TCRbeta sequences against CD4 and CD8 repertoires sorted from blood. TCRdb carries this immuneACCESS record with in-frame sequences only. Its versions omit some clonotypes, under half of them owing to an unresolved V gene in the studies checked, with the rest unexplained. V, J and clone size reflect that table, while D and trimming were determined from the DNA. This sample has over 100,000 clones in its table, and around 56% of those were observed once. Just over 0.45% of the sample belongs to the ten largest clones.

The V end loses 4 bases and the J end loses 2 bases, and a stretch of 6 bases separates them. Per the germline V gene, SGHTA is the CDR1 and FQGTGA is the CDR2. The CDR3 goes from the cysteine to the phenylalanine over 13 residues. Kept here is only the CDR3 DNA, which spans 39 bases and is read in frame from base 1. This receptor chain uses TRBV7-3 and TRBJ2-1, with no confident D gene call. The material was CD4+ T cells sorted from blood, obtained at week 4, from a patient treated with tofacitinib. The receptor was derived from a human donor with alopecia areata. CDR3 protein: CASSSSAYNEQFF. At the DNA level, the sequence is TGTGCCAGCAGCTCTAGTGCCTACAATGAGCAGTTCTTC.